This T cell receptor (beta chain) was sequenced during a study of T cell repertoires in cytomegalovirus infection. Findings and caveats of the study: People with CMV and the relevant HLA were identified by cumulative public TCR beta family frequency. In two of eight donors, the top clonotype was HLA-C-restricted CMV-specific.

Germline V gene lookup returns CDR1 SGHDN and CDR2 FVKESK. Trimming cost V 5 bases and J 5 bases, with 13 bases left between them. The CDR3 runs 13 residues. In this sample, this clonotype turned up a few times. Its antigen is undetermined. A single record per CDR3 protein comes from TCRdb applying MiXCR to the reads. The sample has about 230,000 distinct CDR3 sequences; approximately 22% are singletons. V is TRBV14 and J is TRBJ2-7; no clear D. Sequenced input: CD8+ T cells from PBMCs. This TCR was sampled from a human donor in good health (CMV status not recorded). Some clones in this sample may be carry-over from other donors' samples. As DNA, the CDR3 is TGTGCCAGCAGCGAATTAGGCGGCAACGAGCAGTACTTC. It encodes CASSELGGNEQYF. Combining the CDR3 with reference TRBV14 and TRBJ2-7 gives the whole variable domain EAGVTQFPSHSVIEKGQTVTLRCDPISGHDNLYWYRRVMGKEIKFLLHFVKESKQDESGMPNNRFLAERTGGTYSTLKVQPAELEDSGVYFCASSELGGNEQYFGPGTRLTVT.